Listed here are 6 T cell receptor beta chains from one sample, sequenced in a study of T cells in tuberculosis. Sorting used thawed, overnight-rested PBMC stained with anti-CD3, a viability dye and GMM-loaded CD1B tetramer. The CD1B tetramers carried C32 glucose monomycolate purified from Rhodococcus equi. Data came from immunoSEQ multiplex PCR; TCRdb stores just in-frame clones and leaves some out. Of approximately 88,000 clones listed, approximately 91% are singletons. The sample consisted of CD1b-GMM tetramer-negative cells sorted from PBMCs. All receptors derive from an adult woman with latent tuberculosis.

The rearrangement links TRBV19 to TRBJ1-5; possibly TRBD1 for D (6 bases). The CDR3 extends over 16 amino acids. Between the trimmed V and J ends, which lost 4 bases and 6 bases, there was a span of 19 bases. The germline V gene has CDR1 LNHDA and CDR2 SQIVND (reference sequence). The CDR3 reads CASSRRSQGSGQPQHF. The CDR3 DNA sequence: TGTGCCAGTAGTAGAAGGAGTCAGGGGTCAGGTCAGCCCCAGCATTTT.

The chain uses TRBV5-6 and TRBJ1-1; tentatively, D is TRBD1 (6 bases). V was shortened by 0 bases and J by 6 bases, with 15 bases between the two germline ends. The length of the CDR3 is 15 residues. Germline CDR1 SGHDT, CDR2 YYEEEE. CDR3 loop: CASSLGWGGAPEAFF. The CDR3 DNA sequence: TGTGCCAGCAGCTTGGGATGGGGGGGCGCCCCTGAAGCTTTCTTT.

The chain employs TRBV5-4 and TRBJ2-1; TRBD1 matches at 10 bases. The CDR3 covers 15 residues. Germline V CDR1 and CDR2: SGHNT, YYREEE (reference sequence). J was trimmed by 4 bases and V by 4 bases; bases with no gene match: 5. CDR3 nucleotide sequence: TGTGCCAGCAGCCCACGGGACAGGGGATACAATGAGCAGTTCTTC. Translation: CASSPRDRGYNEQFF.

This chain connects TRBV23-1 to TRBJ2-1; TRBD1 is a possible D gene (6 bases). TRBV23-1 falls under the ORF class, with uncertain function. V lost 11 bases, J lost 0 bases, and 23 bases lay in between. The CDR3 has 17 amino acids. DNA for the CDR3: TGCGCCCTAAACCGAGACAGGCATCCACCCTCCTACAATGAGCAGTTCTTC. Translating it yields CALNRDRHPPSYNEQFF.

This clone was observed a single time. The chain joins TRBV7-6 to TRBJ2-5; the match to TRBD1 covers 7 bases. With 0 bases clipped from V and 5 bases from J, the junction kept 3 bases outside the gene matches. Looked up from germline, CDR1 is SGHVS and CDR2 is FNYEAQ. The CDR3 runs 14 residues. The CDR3 reads CASSLAGGGETQYF. CDR3 nucleotide sequence: TGTGCCAGCAGCTTAGCAGGGGGCGGTGAGACCCAGTACTTC.

The sample holds one count of this clone. The chain recombines TRBV9 with TRBJ2-5; 7 nucleotides agree with TRBD2. This CDR3 has 15 residues. Germline V CDR1 and CDR2: SGDLS, YYNGEE. The trim removed 0 bases at V and 2 bases at J, leaving 4 bases unmatched. The CDR3 sequence: CASSVGASGQETQYF. The CDR3 nucleotides are TGTGCCAGCAGCGTAGGCGCTAGCGGACAAGAGACCCAGTACTTC. The entire variable domain, with the rest obtained from reference TRBV9 and TRBJ2-5, is as follows: DSGVTQTPKHLITATGQRVTLRCSPRSGDLSVYWYQQSLDQGLQFLIQYYNGEERAKGNILERFSAQQFPDLHSELNLSSLELGDSALYFCASSVGASGQETQYFGPGTRLLVL.